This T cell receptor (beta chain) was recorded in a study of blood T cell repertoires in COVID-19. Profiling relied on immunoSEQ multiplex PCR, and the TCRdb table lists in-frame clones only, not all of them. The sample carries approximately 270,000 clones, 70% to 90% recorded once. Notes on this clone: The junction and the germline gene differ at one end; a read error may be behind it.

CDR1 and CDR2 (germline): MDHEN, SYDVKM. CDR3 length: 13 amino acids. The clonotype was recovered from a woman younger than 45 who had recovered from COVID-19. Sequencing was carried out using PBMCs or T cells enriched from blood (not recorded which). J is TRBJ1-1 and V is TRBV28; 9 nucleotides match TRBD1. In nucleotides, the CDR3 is TGTGCCGGCAGGGGACAGGGAGGAACTGAAGCTTTCTTT. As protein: CAGRGQGGTEAFF.